Listed below are T cell receptor beta chains from one sample, sequenced in a study of T cell changes during pregnancy in multiple sclerosis. Measured with immunoSEQ multiplex PCR; TCRdb has only the in-frame clones, and not every one. The data contain 35,000 to 40,000 clones, more than 75% of them singletons. Here the sequenced sample was CD8+ T cells from peripheral blood mononuclear cells, taken in the third trimester of pregnancy. The origin of the receptors is a female donor with multiple sclerosis, enrolled in a pregnancy study. Each CDR3 is given with its conserved first and last residue. D genes are given only for firm matches.

d_call: TRBD2; v_call: TRBV13; j_call: TRBJ2-3; cdr3_aa: CASSSSGTSGWDTQYF
d_call: -; v_call: TRBV13; j_call: TRBJ2-2; cdr3_aa: CASSPPPTGRYTGELFF
d_call: -; v_call: TRBV13; j_call: TRBJ2-7; cdr3_aa: CASSLQGRDEQYF
d_call: TRBD1; v_call: TRBV27; j_call: TRBJ2-7; cdr3_aa: CASSPLTGFDEQYF
d_call: -; v_call: TRBV10-3; j_call: TRBJ1-1; cdr3_aa: CATAPGSGLTEAFF
d_call: -; v_call: TRBV30; j_call: TRBJ1-5; cdr3_aa: CAWSVETMQPQHF
d_call: TRBD1; v_call: TRBV28; j_call: TRBJ2-7; cdr3_aa: CASSLRKDRGTYEQYF
d_call: -; v_call: TRBV28; j_call: TRBJ1-1; cdr3_aa: CASSTSREMNTEAFF
d_call: TRBD1; v_call: TRBV5-5; j_call: TRBJ1-1; cdr3_aa: CASTLHRGYGEAFF
d_call: -; v_call: TRBV10-3; j_call: TRBJ1-2; cdr3_aa: CAISETGITNYGYTF
d_call: -; v_call: TRBV29-1; j_call: TRBJ1-4; cdr3_aa: CSAVTTNEKLFF
d_call: TRBD1; v_call: TRBV4-1; j_call: TRBJ2-7; cdr3_aa: CASSLRDRVDEQYF
d_call: TRBD1; v_call: TRBV6-5; j_call: TRBJ1-1; cdr3_aa: CASSPGQGNTEAFF
d_call: -; v_call: TRBV7-9; j_call: TRBJ2-5; cdr3_aa: CASSSPLTETQYF
d_call: TRBD2; v_call: TRBV4-3; j_call: TRBJ2-1; cdr3_aa: CASSVRLAGTYNEQFF
d_call: -; v_call: TRBV5-4; j_call: TRBJ2-1; cdr3_aa: CAVRLGPAPNEQFF
d_call: -; v_call: TRBV29-1; j_call: TRBJ1-1; cdr3_aa: CSVVTSTEAFF
d_call: TRBD1; v_call: TRBV5-6; j_call: TRBJ1-4; cdr3_aa: CASSPTGGQGAIEKLFF
d_call: TRBD1; v_call: TRBV4-1; j_call: TRBJ1-1; cdr3_aa: CASSQLPGQGSTEAFF
d_call: TRBD1; v_call: TRBV15; j_call: TRBJ1-5; cdr3_aa: CATSPGTGEIGNQPQHF
d_call: -; v_call: TRBV9; j_call: TRBJ2-1; cdr3_aa: CASSDGGPWGEQFF
d_call: TRBD2; v_call: TRBV5-1; j_call: TRBJ2-3; cdr3_aa: CASSLGLAEPRSTDTQYF
d_call: TRBD1; v_call: TRBV5-6; j_call: TRBJ2-5; cdr3_aa: CASSSWTGLMETQYF
d_call: -; v_call: TRBV9; j_call: TRBJ1-2; cdr3_aa: CASSEQGWGGYTF
d_call: -; v_call: TRBV28; j_call: TRBJ1-5; cdr3_aa: CASSLRQPQHF
d_call: -; v_call: TRBV28; j_call: TRBJ2-7; cdr3_aa: CASWGLQRAYEQYF
d_call: -; v_call: TRBV6-5; j_call: TRBJ2-1; cdr3_aa: CASSYVQITNEQFF
d_call: -; v_call: TRBV6-1; j_call: TRBJ1-5; cdr3_aa: CASSEPGGYNQPQHF
d_call: TRBD1; v_call: TRBV10-3; j_call: TRBJ1-2; cdr3_aa: CAIRHFSGTGEGSWNYGYTF
d_call: TRBD1; v_call: TRBV9; j_call: TRBJ1-2; cdr3_aa: CASKSGGSYGYTF
d_call: TRBD2; v_call: TRBV4-3; j_call: TRBJ2-3; cdr3_aa: CASSPGLVTDTQYF
d_call: TRBD2; v_call: TRBV5-6; j_call: TRBJ2-3; cdr3_aa: CASTSGGDTQYF
d_call: TRBD1; v_call: TRBV6-6; j_call: TRBJ2-5; cdr3_aa: CASSYGTGIGETQYF
d_call: TRBD1; v_call: TRBV27; j_call: TRBJ1-2; cdr3_aa: CASSPGPGTGPNYGYTF
d_call: -; v_call: TRBV27; j_call: TRBJ2-1; cdr3_aa: CASSWGVSGGNEQFF
d_call: TRBD2; v_call: TRBV4-3; j_call: TRBJ2-5; cdr3_aa: CASSQLTPSGRQETQYF
d_call: TRBD1; v_call: TRBV19; j_call: TRBJ1-1; cdr3_aa: CASSIAAGGYSEAFF
d_call: -; v_call: TRBV19; j_call: TRBJ1-2; cdr3_aa: CASSTSGTYGYTF
d_call: -; v_call: TRBV6-1; j_call: TRBJ2-7; cdr3_aa: CASSEAAGTSFLQYF
d_call: -; v_call: TRBV7-9; j_call: TRBJ2-5; cdr3_aa: CASSRGGSRETQYF
d_call: -; v_call: TRBV29-1; j_call: TRBJ1-1; cdr3_aa: CSVDSGEGSEAFF
d_call: -; v_call: TRBV29-1; j_call: TRBJ2-5; cdr3_aa: CSVLTVQETQYF
d_call: TRBD1; v_call: TRBV5-6; j_call: TRBJ1-6; cdr3_aa: CASSWDRGTYSPLHF
d_call: TRBD1; v_call: TRBV5-1; j_call: TRBJ1-2; cdr3_aa: CASSLGQGAIGYTF
d_call: -; v_call: TRBV7-6; j_call: TRBJ1-3; cdr3_aa: CASRPDGSSGNTIYF
d_call: TRBD1; v_call: TRBV7-2; j_call: TRBJ1-2; cdr3_aa: CASRREGTGGSKGNYGYTF
d_call: -; v_call: TRBV19; j_call: TRBJ1-1; cdr3_aa: CATQTRGRGVTEAFF
d_call: TRBD1; v_call: TRBV7-9; j_call: TRBJ1-2; cdr3_aa: CASSLQGAWSGYTF
d_call: TRBD1; v_call: TRBV18; j_call: TRBJ1-2; cdr3_aa: CASSPRTRQGSGANGYTF
d_call: -; v_call: TRBV7-5; j_call: TRBJ2-5; cdr3_aa: CARSLATGGDQETQYF
d_call: -; v_call: TRBV6-5; j_call: TRBJ1-1; cdr3_aa: CASSYSTAPTTEAFF
d_call: -; v_call: TRBV29-1; j_call: TRBJ1-3; cdr3_aa: CSANGGSGNTIYF
d_call: -; v_call: TRBV28; j_call: TRBJ2-1; cdr3_aa: CASSYNRDPYNEQFF
d_call: -; v_call: TRBV30; j_call: TRBJ1-1; cdr3_aa: CAWSEQGSEAFF
d_call: TRBD1; v_call: TRBV6-1; j_call: TRBJ2-1; cdr3_aa: CASSGPGTVTYNEQFF
d_call: TRBD1; v_call: TRBV28; j_call: TRBJ2-2; cdr3_aa: CASSSTLITGGRTGELFF
d_call: TRBD1; v_call: TRBV7-9; j_call: TRBJ1-6; cdr3_aa: CASSLAGDSSYNSPLHF
d_call: TRBD2; v_call: TRBV7-3; j_call: TRBJ2-3; cdr3_aa: CASSTGTSGGMTDTQYF
d_call: -; v_call: TRBV6-6; j_call: TRBJ1-6; cdr3_aa: CASSYYGGLRNSPLHF
d_call: TRBD2; v_call: TRBV18; j_call: TRBJ2-3; cdr3_aa: CASSLAGMSTDTQYF